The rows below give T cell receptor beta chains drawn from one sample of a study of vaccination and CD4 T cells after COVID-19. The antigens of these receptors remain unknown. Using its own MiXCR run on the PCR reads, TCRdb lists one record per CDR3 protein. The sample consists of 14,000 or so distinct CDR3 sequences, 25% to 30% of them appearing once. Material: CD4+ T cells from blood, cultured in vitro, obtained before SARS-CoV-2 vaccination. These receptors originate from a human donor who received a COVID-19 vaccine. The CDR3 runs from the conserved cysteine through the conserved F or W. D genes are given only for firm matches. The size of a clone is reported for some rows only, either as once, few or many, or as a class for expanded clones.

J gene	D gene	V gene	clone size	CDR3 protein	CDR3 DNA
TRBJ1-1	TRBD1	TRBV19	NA	CASTPRGQGRGTEAFF	TGTGCCAGTACCCCCAGGGGACAGGGGAGGGGCACTGAAGCTTTCTTT
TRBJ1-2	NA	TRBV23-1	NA	CASSQYIHGYTF	TGCGCCAGCAGTCAATATATACATGGCTACACCTTC
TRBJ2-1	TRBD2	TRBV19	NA	CASSETSGGTEQFF	TGTGCCAGTAGTGAGACTAGCGGGGGGACTGAGCAGTTCTTC
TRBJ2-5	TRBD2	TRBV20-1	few	CSAPGTSGSTQYF	TGCAGTGCTCCCGGGACTAGCGGTTCGACCCAGTACTTC
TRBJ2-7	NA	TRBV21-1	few	CASSNRDRGLNEQYF	TGTGCCAGCAGCAACCGGGACAGGGGGCTCAACGAGCAGTACTTC
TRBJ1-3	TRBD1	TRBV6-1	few	CASSDGTENTIYF	TGTGCCAGCAGTGACGGGACAGAAAACACCATATATTTT
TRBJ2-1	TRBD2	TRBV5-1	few	CASSLRTSGGTNNEQFF	TGCGCCAGCAGCTTGAGGACTAGCGGGGGGACAAACAATGAGCAGTTCTTC
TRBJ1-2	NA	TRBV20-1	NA	CSASTPSPGTLGYGYTF	TGCAGTGCTTCCACCCCCTCCCCAGGGACACTAGGCTATGGCTACACCTTC
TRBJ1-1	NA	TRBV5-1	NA	CASSLVRYRDTEAFF	TGCGCCAGCAGCTTGGTTAGGTACCGCGACACTGAAGCTTTCTTT
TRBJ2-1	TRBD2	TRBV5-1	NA	CASSLTTSGPVLGNEQFF	TGCGCCAGCAGCTTAACAACTAGCGGGCCTGTTTTGGGTAATGAGCAGTTCTTC
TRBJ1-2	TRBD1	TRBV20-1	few	CSADPGQSINYGYTF	TGCAGTGCTGACCCGGGACAGAGCATTAACTATGGCTACACCTTC
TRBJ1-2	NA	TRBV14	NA	CAGSQEGQNYGYTF	TGTGCCGGCAGCCAAGAGGGTCAGAACTATGGCTACACCTTC
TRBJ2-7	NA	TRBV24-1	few	CATSKTAYEQYF	TGTGCCACCAGTAAGACAGCGTACGAGCAGTACTTC
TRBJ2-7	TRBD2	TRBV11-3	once	CASSLGTSGGTYEQYF	TGTGCCAGCAGCCTCGGGACTAGCGGGGGCACCTACGAGCAGTACTTC
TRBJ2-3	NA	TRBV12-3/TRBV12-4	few	CASSHLGALETDTQYF	TGTGCCAGCAGTCACCTCGGGGCGTTGGAAACAGATACGCAGTATTTT